The rows below give T cell receptor beta chains drawn from one sample of a study of CD8 T cells in ankylosing spondylitis. One entry per CDR3 protein, called by TCRdb with MiXCR from the 5' RACE reads. The sample contains 300,000 to 400,000 distinct CDR3 sequences, 20% to 25% of which appear only once. The sequenced material came from blood, either unsorted or a sorted T cell fraction (not recorded which). These receptors were taken from a male donor with ankylosing spondylitis or in good health (not recorded which). Both conserved end residues are part of each CDR3. A D gene is named only where the DNA matches it firmly. Clone size, where shown, is once, few, many, or a class for clones that have expanded.

V	D	J	length	size	CDR3	DNA
TRBV30	TRBD1	TRBJ2-7	13	-	CAWSDWTGSMQYF	TGTGCCTGGAGTGACTGGACAGGGTCGATGCAGTACTTC
TRBV7-9	-	TRBJ2-5	13	few	CASSYTGFETQYF	TGTGCCAGCAGCTACACAGGGTTCGAGACCCAGTACTTC
TRBV16	-	TRBJ2-7	16	-	CASSQLSDRGSYEQYF	TGTGCCAGCAGCCAACTTTCCGATAGGGGTTCCTACGAGCAGTACTTC
TRBV6-5	TRBD2	TRBJ2-7	15	-	CASSYGGGFPYEQYF	TGTGCCAGCAGTTACGGGGGGGGGTTCCCCTACGAGCAGTACTTC
TRBV12-3/TRBV12-4	-	TRBJ1-2	15	many	CASSLAPGGSAGYTF	TGTGCCAGCAGTTTGGCCCCGGGGGGTTCCGCTGGCTACACCTTC
TRBV28	-	TRBJ1-1	13	few	CASRNSGIGEAFF	TGTGCCAGCAGGAACTCGGGCATAGGTGAAGCTTTCTTT
TRBV11-2	TRBD2	TRBJ2-7	20	-	CASSFPMTSGGALLSYEQYF	TGTGCCAGCAGCTTTCCAATGACTAGCGGGGGGGCCTTATTATCCTACGAGCAGTACTTC
TRBV9	TRBD1	TRBJ1-3	16	-	CASSTLGQGAGNTIYF	TGTGCCAGCAGCACCCTCGGGCAGGGGGCTGGAAACACCATATATTTT
TRBV20-1	-	TRBJ2-4	15	-	CSARDGGTAKNIQYF	TGCAGTGCTAGAGACGGCGGGACAGCCAAAAACATTCAGTACTTC
TRBV4-2	TRBD2	TRBJ2-1	17	-	CASSHRLAGDLYNEQFF	TGTGCCAGCAGCCACCGACTAGCGGGGGACTTATACAATGAGCAGTTCTTC
TRBV3-1	-	TRBJ1-1	13	many	CASSDLLTAEAFF	TGTGCCAGCAGTGATTTATTGACGGCTGAAGCTTTCTTT
TRBV28	-	TRBJ2-7	15	few	CASNGRGAPSYEQYF	TGTGCCAGCAATGGTCGAGGGGCCCCTTCCTACGAGCAGTACTTC
TRBV3-1	-	TRBJ2-1	13	-	CASSQLGVPEQFF	TGTGCCAGCAGCCAACTAGGGGTCCCTGAGCAGTTCTTC
TRBV6-2/TRBV6-3	TRBD2	TRBJ2-7	14	few	CASSTEAGSYEQYF	TGTGCCAGCAGTACAGAAGCGGGGTCCTACGAGCAGTACTTC
TRBV15	TRBD2	TRBJ2-1	17	-	CATSSLSGGSSYNEQFF	TGTGCCACCAGCAGTCTTAGCGGGGGGAGCTCCTACAATGAGCAGTTCTTC
TRBV20-1	-	TRBJ2-7	15	-	CSARDGRGAPYEQYF	TGCAGTGCTAGAGATGGACGGGGGGCCCCCTACGAGCAGTACTTC
TRBV7-9	-	TRBJ2-1	13	-	CASRDQTYNEQFF	TGTGCCAGCCGGGACCAGACCTACAATGAGCAGTTCTTC
TRBV5-1	-	TRBJ1-1	14	-	CASSPEGLFTEAFF	TGCGCCAGCAGCCCGGAGGGTCTGTTCACTGAAGCTTTCTTT
TRBV27	-	TRBJ2-5	15	-	CASRGASVNLETQYF	TGTGCCAGCAGGGGGGCCTCGGTGAATTTGGAGACCCAGTACTTC
TRBV27	-	TRBJ2-7	13	few	CASSLKDYYEQYF	TGTGCCAGCAGTTTAAAGGACTACTACGAGCAGTACTTC
TRBV15	TRBD1	TRBJ1-4	13	many	CATSEDRGEKLFF	TGTGCCACCAGCGAGGACAGGGGTGAAAAACTGTTTTTT
TRBV7-9	-	TRBJ2-5	13	few	CASSLASVETQYF	TGTGCCAGCAGCTTAGCGTCTGTGGAGACCCAGTACTTC
TRBV2	-	TRBJ1-4	11	-	CASKSGEKLFF	TGTGCCAGCAAATCAGGGGAAAAACTGTTTTTT
TRBV20-1	-	TRBJ2-2	15	many	CSARGRSANTGELFF	TGCAGTGCTAGAGGCCGATCCGCGAACACCGGGGAGCTGTTTTTT
TRBV9	TRBD2	TRBJ2-1	16	-	CASINGGESCYNEQFF	TGTGCCAGCATAAACGGGGGGGAGTCTTGCTACAATGAGCAGTTCTTC
TRBV30	-	TRBJ2-7	13	few	CAWSQDSLIEQYF	TGTGCCTGGAGTCAGGACAGTTTAATCGAGCAGTACTTC
TRBV20-1	TRBD2	TRBJ2-3	14	-	CSAPGLARTDTQYF	TGCAGTGCTCCTGGACTAGCTCGCACAGATACGCAGTATTTT
TRBV6-1	-	TRBJ2-7	12	few	CASSEMGAEQYF	TGTGCCAGCAGTGAAATGGGGGCCGAGCAGTACTTC
TRBV6-5	TRBD2	TRBJ2-5	16	-	CASSYSGGKWQETQYF	TGTGCCAGCAGTTACTCGGGGGGGAAGTGGCAAGAGACCCAGTACTTC
TRBV29-1	-	TRBJ2-7	15	few	CSVAGEGAFTYEQYF	TGCAGCGTTGCCGGGGAGGGGGCGTTTACCTACGAGCAGTACTTC
TRBV4-1	TRBD2	TRBJ2-1	16	-	CASSQVLAGGHNEQFF	TGCGCCAGCAGCCAGGTCCTAGCGGGGGGGCATAATGAGCAGTTCTTC
TRBV2	TRBD2	TRBJ2-7	16	-	CASRASGGNPSYEQYF	TGTGCCAGCAGGGCTAGCGGGGGGAACCCCTCCTACGAGCAGTACTTC
TRBV30	-	TRBJ2-7	13	few	CAWNPRDTYEQYF	TGTGCCTGGAACCCCAGGGATACTTACGAGCAGTACTTC
TRBV10-3	-	TRBJ2-1	13	-	CAISESRGGEQFF	TGTGCCATCAGTGAGTCGAGGGGAGGTGAGCAGTTCTTC
TRBV11-2	-	TRBJ2-7	15	-	CASSLEFRQLYEQYF	TGTGCCAGCAGCTTAGAGTTCCGACAGCTCTACGAGCAGTACTTC
TRBV7-6	TRBD1	TRBJ2-5	14	-	CASSIDRVEETQYF	TGTGCCAGCAGCATCGACAGGGTAGAAGAGACCCAGTACTTC
TRBV11-1	TRBD1	TRBJ2-2	18	few	CASSLGDSTFTNTGELFF	TGTGCCAGCAGCTTGGGGGACAGTACTTTTACGAACACCGGGGAGCTGTTTTTT
TRBV20-1	-	TRBJ2-3	15	-	CSALELVLSTDTQYF	TGCAGTGCCTTGGAACTGGTACTTAGCACAGATACGCAGTATTTT
TRBV7-9	-	TRBJ2-3	16	few	CASSSPGPPITDTQYF	TGTGCCAGCAGCTCGCCGGGACCCCCTATCACAGATACGCAGTATTTT
TRBV12-3/TRBV12-4	-	TRBJ2-7	13	few	CASSPPGTSEQYF	TGTGCCAGCAGTCCGCCCGGGACCTCGGAGCAGTACTTC
TRBV15	TRBD1	TRBJ2-5	17	-	CATSRGTGTGKEETQYF	TGTGCCACCAGCAGGGGGACCGGGACAGGAAAAGAAGAGACCCAGTACTTC
TRBV9	-	TRBJ1-5	16	-	CASSDGSPYSNQPQHF	TGTGCCAGCAGCGACGGCAGTCCGTATAGCAATCAGCCCCAGCATTTT
TRBV6-1	-	TRBJ2-7	14	-	CASSGTDRTYEQYF	TGTGCCAGCAGCGGGACGGACCGGACCTACGAGCAGTACTTC
TRBV3-1	TRBD2	TRBJ2-3	15	-	CASRPAGGFTDTQYF	TGTGCCAGCAGACCAGCGGGGGGCTTCACAGATACGCAGTATTTT
TRBV20-1	TRBD2	TRBJ2-7	17	-	CSATTGTSGARSYEQYF	TGCAGTGCTACAACCGGGACTAGCGGGGCTCGCTCCTACGAGCAGTACTTC
TRBV7-2	-	TRBJ2-7	14	-	CASSILGQSYEQYF	TGTGCCAGCAGCATCCTGGGACAATCCTACGAGCAGTACTTC
TRBV28	-	TRBJ1-2	17	-	CASSSLNSGAQNYGYTF	TGTGCCAGCAGTTCCTTAAATTCGGGGGCGCAGAACTATGGCTACACCTTC
TRBV6-1	-	TRBJ1-6	15	-	CASSDGVLSFSPLHF	TGTGCCAGCAGTGACGGGGTTTTGAGTTTTTCACCCCTCCACTTT
TRBV11-2	-	TRBJ2-5	14	-	CASSSYSGEETQYF	TGTGCCAGCAGCTCCTACTCGGGTGAGGAGACCCAGTACTTC
TRBV20-1	TRBD2	TRBJ2-7	14	few	CSARGGLAGFEQYF	TGCAGTGCTAGGGGGGGGCTAGCGGGGTTCGAGCAGTACTTC
TRBV7-9	-	TRBJ2-7	16	-	CASSPTPPGPSYEQYF	TGTGCCAGCAGCCCAACCCCCCCAGGACCGTCCTACGAGCAGTACTTC
TRBV7-9	TRBD2	TRBJ2-7	15	few	CASSLASGGDYEQYF	TGTGCCAGCAGCTTAGCTAGCGGGGGGGACTACGAGCAGTACTTC